This section outlines one TCR beta chain sequence together with its context. This CDR3 has 14 residues. CDR1 and CDR2 from the germline V gene are LNHDA and SQIVND (reference sequence). The V segment lost 6 bases and the J segment 4 bases; nucleotides outside the gene matches: 5. The data originate from a study of blood T cell repertoires in COVID-19. Study-level background: The United States, Italy and Spain supplied acute and convalescent COVID-19 samples. T cells, B-cell-depleted T cells, or PBMCs supplied cDNA or gDNA.

Seattle patient enrollment occurred during active infection, with longitudinal follow-up thereafter. Per the original data handling: Reference gene primer amplification gave estimated nucleated cell counts. Sequencing was performed with immunoSEQ multiplex PCR; in TCRdb, only in-frame clones are kept and a portion is missing. The V and J calls and clone size are taken from that table; D and trimming were inferred from the DNA. The data show about 76,000 clones, approximately 85% seen once. This TCR was sampled from a man between 50 and 59 years old with COVID-19, enrolled during active disease. The sequenced material came from peripheral blood. The rearrangement joins TRBV19 to TRBJ2-2, with TRBD2 matching over 7 bases. CDR3 bases: TGTGCCAGTAGGGAGGGAGGGGTCACCGGGGAGCTGTTTTTT. It encodes CASREGGVTGELFF.